The 3 T cell receptor beta chains below were found in one sample sequenced in a study of cytotoxic CD8 clonotypes in ibrutinib-treated CLL. Clones were sequenced by immunoSEQ multiplex PCR, and TCRdb holds only the in-frame ones, with some missing. The repertoire holds 50,000 or so clones, roughly 85% seen once, with roughly 20% in the top ten. The sequenced sample was PBMCs, obtained after 24 months of ibrutinib treatment. The receptors stem from a human donor with chronic lymphocytic leukemia.

This chain connects TRBV28 to TRBJ2-1; 8 bases line up with TRBD2. V was pared by 8 bases and J by 4 bases, with 10 bases of the junction left unmatched. CDR3 length: 15 amino acids. CDR1 and CDR2 from the germline V gene are MDHEN and SYDVKM. For the CDR3, the DNA is TGTGCCAGCGGCGGAGCGGGAGTACCGTACAATGAGCAGTTCTTC. Translating it yields CASGGAGVPYNEQFF.

V is TRBV7-9 and J is TRBJ2-1; TRBD2 agrees at 10 bases. Germline values: CDR1 SEHNR, CDR2 FQNEAQ (reference sequence). Unmatched junction bases numbered 13, after V lost 5 bases and J lost 9 bases. This CDR3 has 16 residues. The CDR3 is CASSRSGLAGVSEQFF. The CDR3 nucleotides are TGTGCCAGCAGCCGCTCCGGCCTAGCGGGAGTGTCTGAGCAGTTCTTC. The whole variable domain, filled in from reference TRBV7-9 and TRBJ2-1, reads DTGVSQNPRHKITKRGQNVTFRCDPISEHNRLYWYRQTLGQGPEFLTYFQNEAQLEKSRLLSDRFSAERPKGSFSTLEIQRTEQGDSAMYLCASSRSGLAGVSEQFFGPGTRLTVL.

The rearrangement joins TRBV6-1 to TRBJ2-1; TRBD1 agrees at 10 bases. Losses at the gene ends were 8 bases for V and 9 bases for J; bases not matched to a gene: 7. The CDR3 covers 13 residues. Germline values: CDR1 MNHNS, CDR2 SASEGT. This CDR3 reads CASGGTGVPEQFF. In nucleotides, the CDR3 is TGTGCCAGCGGGGGGACAGGGGTTCCTGAGCAGTTCTTC.